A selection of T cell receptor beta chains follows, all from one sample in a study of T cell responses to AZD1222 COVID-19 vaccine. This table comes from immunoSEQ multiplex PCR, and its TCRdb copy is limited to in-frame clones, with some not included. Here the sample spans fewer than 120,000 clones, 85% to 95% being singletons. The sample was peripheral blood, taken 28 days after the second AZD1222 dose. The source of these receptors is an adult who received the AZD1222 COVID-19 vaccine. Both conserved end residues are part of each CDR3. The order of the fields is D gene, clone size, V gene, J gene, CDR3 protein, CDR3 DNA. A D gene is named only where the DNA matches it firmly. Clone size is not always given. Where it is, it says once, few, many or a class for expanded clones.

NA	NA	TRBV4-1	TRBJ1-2	CASSQAGTNYGYTF	TGCGCCAGCAGCCAGGCCGGGACTAACTATGGCTACACCTTC
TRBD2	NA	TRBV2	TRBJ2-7	CASSDGLAGPNHGF	TGTGCCAGCAGTGACGGACTAGCGGGACCTAACCATGGCTTC
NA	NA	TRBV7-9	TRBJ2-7	CASSLRDSELAYEQYF	TGTGCCAGCAGCTTACGTGACAGCGAGTTGGCCTACGAGCAGTACTTC
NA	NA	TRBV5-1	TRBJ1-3	CASSLGSKGNTIYF	TGCGCCAGCAGCTTGGGTTCGAAAGGAAACACCATATATTTT
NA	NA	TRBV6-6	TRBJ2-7	CASSYGFSSPQSAF	TGTGCCAGCAGTTATGGTTTTAGTAGTCCACAGTCTGCCTTC
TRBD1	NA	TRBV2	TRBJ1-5	CASSRTGSNQPQHF	TGTGCCAGCAGTCGGACAGGTTCCAATCAGCCCCAGCATTTT
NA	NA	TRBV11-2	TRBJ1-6	CASKGGSPLHF	TGTGCCAGCAAAGGGGGGTCACCCCTCCACTTT
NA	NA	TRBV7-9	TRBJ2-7	CASSPRGPSYEQYF	TGTGCCAGCAGTCCGAGGGGTCCCTCTTACGAGCAGTACTTC
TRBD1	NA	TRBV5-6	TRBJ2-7	CASSRRQGYEQYF	TGTGCCAGCAGCCGGAGACAGGGGTACGAGCAGTACTTC
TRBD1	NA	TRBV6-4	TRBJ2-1	CASSHGQGSYNEQFF	TGTGCCAGCAGTCATGGACAGGGATCCTACAATGAGCAGTTCTTC
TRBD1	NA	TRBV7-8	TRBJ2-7	CASSSPPRTGGSYEQYF	TGTGCCAGCAGCTCCCCGCCCCGGACAGGGGGCTCCTACGAGCAGTACTTC
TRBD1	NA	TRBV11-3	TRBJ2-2	CASSLGGDRAGELFF	TGTGCCAGCAGCTTAGGTGGGGACAGGGCCGGGGAGCTGTTTTTT
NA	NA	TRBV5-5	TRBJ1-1	CASSLTGLGTEAFF	TGTGCCAGCAGCTTGACGGGGCTCGGCACTGAAGCTTTCTTT
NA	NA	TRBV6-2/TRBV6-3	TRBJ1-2	CASSLVSRNYGYTF	TGTGCCAGCAGTTTAGTCTCGCGAAACTATGGCTACACCTTC
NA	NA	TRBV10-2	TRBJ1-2	CASSEQGNYGYTF	TGCGCCAGCAGTGAGCAGGGAAACTATGGCTACACCTTC
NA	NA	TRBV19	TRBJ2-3	CASSYPGGTQYF	TGTGCCAGTAGTTACCCAGGAGGTACGCAGTATTTT
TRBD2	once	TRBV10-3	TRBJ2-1	CAISDGGRAINEQFF	TGTGCCATCAGTGATGGCGGGAGAGCCATCAATGAGCAGTTCTTC
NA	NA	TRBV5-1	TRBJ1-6	CASSLEAVNSPLHF	TGCGCCAGCAGCTTGGAGGCAGTAAATTCACCCCTCCACTTT
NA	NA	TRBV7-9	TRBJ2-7	CASSTDWPYEQYF	TGTGCCAGCAGCACGGACTGGCCCTACGAGCAGTACTTC
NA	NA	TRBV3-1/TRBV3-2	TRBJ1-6	CASSQVTGNSPLHF	TGTGCCAGCAGCCAAGTCACAGGAAATTCACCCCTCCACTTT
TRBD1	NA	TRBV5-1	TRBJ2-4	CASGDRFVSDIQYF	TGCGCCAGCGGGGACAGGTTCGTCTCGGACATTCAGTACTTC
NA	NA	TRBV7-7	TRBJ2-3	CASSSTLGDDTQYF	TGTGCCAGCAGCTCCACCCTCGGGGACGATACGCAGTATTTT
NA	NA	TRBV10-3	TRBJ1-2	CAIKSSSNYGYTF	TGTGCCATCAAATCGAGCTCTAACTATGGCTACACCTTC
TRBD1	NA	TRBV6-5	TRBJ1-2	CASDRDRKNYGYTF	TGTGCCAGCGACCGGGACAGAAAAAACTATGGCTACACCTTC
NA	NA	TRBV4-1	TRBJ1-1	CASSQVVRGNTEAFF	TGCGCCAGCAGCCAAGTCGTCAGGGGGAACACTGAAGCTTTCTTT
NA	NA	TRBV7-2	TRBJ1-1	CASNSPGVTEAFF	TGTGCCAGCAACTCTCCAGGGGTTACTGAAGCTTTCTTT
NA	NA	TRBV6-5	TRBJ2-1	CASSYSASSYNEQFF	TGTGCCAGCAGTTACTCGGCCAGCTCCTACAATGAGCAGTTCTTC
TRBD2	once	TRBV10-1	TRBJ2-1	CATKRGSSYNEQFF	TGCGCCACTAAGCGGGGGAGCTCCTACAATGAGCAGTTCTTC
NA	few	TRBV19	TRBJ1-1	CASSMTGWTEAFF	TGTGCCAGTAGTATGACAGGATGGACTGAAGCTTTCTTT
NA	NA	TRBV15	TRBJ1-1	CATSSEGVPRNTEAFF	TGTGCCACCAGCTCCGAAGGGGTACCCAGGAACACTGAAGCTTTCTTT
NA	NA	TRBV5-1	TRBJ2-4	CASSLGDRNIQYF	TGCGCCAGCAGCTTGGGCGACAGAAACATTCAGTACTTC
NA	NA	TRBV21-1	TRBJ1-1	CATVNLNTEAFF	TGTGCCACCGTGAACCTGAACACTGAAGCTTTCTTT
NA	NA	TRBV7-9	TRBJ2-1	CASSAAGTRESEQFF	TGTGCCAGCAGCGCAGCCGGGACAAGGGAATCGGAGCAGTTCTTC
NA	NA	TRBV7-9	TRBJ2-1	CASSLAGTNEQFF	TGTGCCAGCAGCTTAGCGGGGACCAATGAGCAGTTCTTC
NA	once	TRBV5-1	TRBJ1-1	CASSLGFGTEAFF	TGCGCCAGCAGCTTGGGTTTTGGGACTGAAGCTTTCTTT
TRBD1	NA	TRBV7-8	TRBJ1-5	CASSLAGQISNQPQHF	TGTGCCAGCAGCTTAGCGGGACAGATTAGCAATCAGCCCCAGCATTTT
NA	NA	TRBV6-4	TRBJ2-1	CASRSGPYNEQFF	TGTGCCAGCCGTAGCGGCCCTTACAATGAGCAGTTCTTC
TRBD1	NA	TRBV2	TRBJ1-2	CASSESGQHYGYTF	TGTGCCAGCAGTGAATCGGGACAGCACTATGGCTACACCTTC
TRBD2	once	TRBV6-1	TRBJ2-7	CASSEGGLAGVSYEQYF	TGTGCCAGCAGTGAAGGAGGACTAGCGGGGGTGTCCTACGAGCAGTACTTC
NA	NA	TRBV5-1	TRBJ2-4	CASSLAPSLDKNIQYF	TGCGCCAGCAGCTTGGCCCCGTCTTTGGACAAAAACATTCAGTACTTC
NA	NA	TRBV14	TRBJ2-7	CASSQEVFHEQYF	TGTGCCAGCAGCCAAGAAGTTTTCCACGAGCAGTACTTC
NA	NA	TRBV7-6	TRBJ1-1	CASSLVGGLDTEAFF	TGTGCCAGCAGCTTAGTGGGGGGATTGGACACTGAAGCTTTCTTT
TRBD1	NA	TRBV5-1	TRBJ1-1	CASRRTGGDTEAFF	TGCGCCAGCAGGAGGACAGGAGGAGACACTGAAGCTTTCTTT
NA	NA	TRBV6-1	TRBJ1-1	CASSEGEQGYTEAFF	TGTGCCAGCAGTGAAGGGGAGCAGGGTTACACTGAAGCTTTCTTT
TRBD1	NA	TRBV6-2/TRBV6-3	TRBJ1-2	CASSTGTGGFGYTF	TGTGCCAGCAGTACCGGGACAGGGGGCTTTGGCTACACCTTC
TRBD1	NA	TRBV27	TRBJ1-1	CASSRQGRTEAFF	TGTGCCAGCAGCAGACAGGGGCGCACTGAAGCTTTCTTT
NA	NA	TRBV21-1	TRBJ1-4	CASSKGAGHEKLFF	TGTGCCAGCAGCAAAGGGGCAGGTCATGAAAAACTGTTTTTT
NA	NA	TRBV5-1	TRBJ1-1	CASSLAPGEGTEAFF	TGCGCCAGCAGCTTGGCTCCAGGGGAAGGTACTGAAGCTTTCTTT
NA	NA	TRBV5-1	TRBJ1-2	CASSNPRGQGTDYGYTF	TGCGCCAGCAGCAACCCTCGGGGGCAGGGGACGGACTATGGCTACACCTTC
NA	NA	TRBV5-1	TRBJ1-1	CASSLLQAAMNTEAFF	TGCGCCAGCAGCTTATTACAGGCCGCTATGAACACTGAAGCTTTCTTT
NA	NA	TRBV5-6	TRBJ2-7	CASNSWRYEQYF	TGTGCCAGCAACTCCTGGAGGTACGAGCAGTACTTC
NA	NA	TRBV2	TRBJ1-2	CASKRTASDYGYTF	TGTGCCAGCAAGAGGACAGCCTCGGACTATGGCTACACCTTC
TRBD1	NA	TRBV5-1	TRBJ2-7	CASSSTGAYEQYF	TGCGCCAGCAGCAGCACAGGGGCCTACGAGCAGTACTTC
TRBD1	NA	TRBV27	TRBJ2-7	CASSLDRGPYEQYF	TGTGCCAGCAGTTTAGACAGGGGGCCCTACGAGCAGTACTTC
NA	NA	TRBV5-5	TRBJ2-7	CASSYDSPYEQYF	TGTGCCAGCAGCTACGACAGTCCCTACGAGCAGTACTTC
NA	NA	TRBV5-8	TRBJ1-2	CASSLLSRDLENGYTF	TGTGCCAGCAGCTTATTAAGCCGGGACTTGGAGAATGGCTACACCTTC
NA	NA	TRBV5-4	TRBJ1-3	CASSPSYGRSGNTIYF	TGTGCCAGCAGCCCTTCCTATGGAAGATCTGGAAACACCATATATTTT
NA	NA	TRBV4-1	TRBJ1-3	CASSAEGRSGNTIYF	TGCGCCAGCAGCGCGGAAGGAAGATCTGGAAACACCATATATTTT
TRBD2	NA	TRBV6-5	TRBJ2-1	CASGLAGAVNEQFF	TGTGCCAGCGGTCTAGCGGGAGCCGTCAATGAGCAGTTCTTC
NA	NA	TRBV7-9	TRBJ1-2	CASSLGQIIKVCTF	TGTGCCAGCAGCTTAGGACAGATCATCAAAGTGTGCACCTTC